The T cell receptor (beta chain) described here comes from a study of T cells in Graves' hyperthyroidism and ophthalmopathy. The overall study: Peripheral blood collection took place at initial diagnosis, before any treatment. General study points: Model-based prediction identified ophthalmopathy a median about 6.8 months prior to its onset.

Amplified TCR beta CDR3 regions derived from RNA transcripts. TCR CDR3 regions were first amplified by RT-PCR with HTBI primers. From the multiplex PCR reads, TCRdb called clonotypes with MiXCR, one entry per CDR3 protein. The table shows approximately 380,000 distinct CDR3 sequences, with about an eighth occurring only once. On this clonotype itself: No antigen is known for it.

Diagnoses rested on clinical symptoms, serum thyroxine and TRAb, thyroid ultrasound and orbital computed tomography. PBMCs were obtained from about 9.9 ml fresh peripheral blood. The material sequenced was blood. The origin of this receptor is a man aged 45 to 65 with Graves' ophthalmopathy.

The CDR3: CSVEVVRYSDNEQFF. DNA of the CDR3: TGCAGCGTTGAAGTGGTGCGATACTCGGACAATGAGCAGTTCTTC. The rearrangement joins TRBV29-1 to TRBJ2-1; D is unresolved. V was shortened by 1 base and J by 5 bases, with 15 bases between the two germline ends. Germline CDR1 reads SQVTM; CDR2 reads ANQGSEA. The CDR3 is 15 amino acids.